The sequence of this T cell receptor beta chain was determined in a study of CD8 T cells in Susac syndrome. Random hexamers were used to reverse transcribe an amount of about 0.45 to 1 ug RNA. Coverage of TCR beta CDR3 amplification by immunoSEQ multiplex PCR extended to 54 Vbeta and 13 Jbeta. Using its own MiXCR run on the immunoSEQ multiplex PCR reads, TCRdb lists one record per CDR3 protein. The sample carries 100,000 to 150,000 distinct CDR3 sequences, 80% recorded once. Per the germline V gene, CDR1 is LNHNV and CDR2 is YYDKDF (reference sequence). This CDR3 has 13 amino acids. V was shortened by 0 bases and J by 9 bases, with 12 bases between the two germline ends. Sequencing of TCR beta drew on CD8+ and CD4+ T cells from blood.

The sequence came from a human donor with multiple sclerosis. This chain uses TRBV15 with TRBJ2-7; D is uncertain. Sequencing was done on a sample of CD8+ T cells from PBMCs. As DNA, the CDR3 is TGTGCCACCAGCAGAGATAGTAAGGTGCTGCAGTACTTC. This encodes CATSRDSKVLQYF.